This T cell receptor (beta chain) was identified in a study of blood T cell repertoires in COVID-19. Looking at the study overall: Sites across the United States, Italy and Spain contributed samples from acute and convalescent COVID-19. The analysed material was cDNA or gDNA that came from T cells, B-cell-depleted T cells, or PBMCs.

Per the original data handling: Counts of nucleated cells, estimated from reference gene primer amplification, were obtained. The data were produced by immunoSEQ multiplex PCR, yet TCRdb's version contains in-frame clones alone and is incomplete. The DNA gave D and trimming, while V, J and clone size come from that table. The sample lists under 300,000 clones, about 87% seen once, with approximately 3.3% in the top ten. This clone was seen a single time. The V end lost 2 bases, the J end lost 0 bases, and 11 bases lay between the germline ends. The CDR3 totals 16 residues. Germline V gives CDR1 MGHRA, CDR2 YSYEKL.

V usage is TRBV4-1 and J usage is TRBJ1-5; a possible D gene is TRBD1 (5 bases). Input material: peripheral blood. The sequence was obtained from a middle-aged woman with acute or convalescent COVID-19. CDR3 coding DNA: TGCGCCAGCAGCCAATCGAGACAGTATAGCAATCAGCCCCAGCATTTT. It is translated as CASSQSRQYSNQPQHF.